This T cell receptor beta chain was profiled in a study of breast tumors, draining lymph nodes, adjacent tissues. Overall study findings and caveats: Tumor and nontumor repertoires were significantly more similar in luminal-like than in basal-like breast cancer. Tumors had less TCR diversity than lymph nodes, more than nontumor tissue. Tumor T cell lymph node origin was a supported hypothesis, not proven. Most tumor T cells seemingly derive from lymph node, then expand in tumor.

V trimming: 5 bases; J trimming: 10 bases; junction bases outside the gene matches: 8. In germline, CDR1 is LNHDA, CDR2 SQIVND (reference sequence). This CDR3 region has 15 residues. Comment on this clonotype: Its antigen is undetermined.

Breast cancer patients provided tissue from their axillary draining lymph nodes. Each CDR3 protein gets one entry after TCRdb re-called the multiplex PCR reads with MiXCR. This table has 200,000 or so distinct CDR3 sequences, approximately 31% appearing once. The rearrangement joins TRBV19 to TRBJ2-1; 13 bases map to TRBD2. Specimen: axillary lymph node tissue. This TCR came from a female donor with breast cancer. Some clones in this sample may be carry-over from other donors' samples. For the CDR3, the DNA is TGTGCCAGTAGTCGGACTAGCGGGAGTGGATGGGAGCAGTTCTTC. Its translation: CASSRTSGSGWEQFF.